This entry lists 8 T cell receptor beta chains sequenced from one sample in a study of spatial heterogeneity in lung cancer. TCRdb fed the 5' RACE reads into MiXCR, producing one record per CDR3 protein. Of roughly 72,000 distinct CDR3 sequences in the sample, roughly 9% were seen once. Documented time point: blood at routine non-recurrence follow-up after resection. The starting material was PBMCs, obtained at follow-up. These receptors originate from a female donor with early-stage non-small cell lung cancer.

The chain employs TRBV4-1 and TRBJ1-4; 8 positions agree with TRBD1. Germline loops: CDR1 MGHRA, CDR2 YSYEKL. Trimming at V came to 0 bases and at J to 8 bases, leaving 8 bases not matched to a gene. This CDR3 region has 16 residues. CDR3 nucleotides: TGCGCCAGCAGCCAAGAAGGGACAGGCACACGGGAAAAACTGTTTTTT. Its protein is CASSQEGTGTREKLFF.

This clonotype has a count of ten or more. V usage is TRBV6-5 and J usage is TRBJ1-2; TRBD1 aligns across 8 bases. V shed 2 bases, J shed 6 bases, and the junction held 2 bases outside the gene matches. CDR3 size: 13 residues. Germline CDR1 reads MNHEY; CDR2 reads SVGAGI. The CDR3 here is CASSYGQGNGYTF. The CDR3 region has the DNA TGTGCCAGCAGTTACGGACAGGGCAATGGCTACACCTTC.

This clonotype was seen repeatedly, ten times or more. The gene calls are TRBV11-2 and TRBJ2-7; D might be TRBD2 (5 bases). The length of the CDR3 is 13 residues. Between the trimmed V and J ends, which lost 3 bases and 7 bases, there was a span of 13 bases. Germline V gene data show CDR1 as SGHAT and CDR2 as FQNNGV. The CDR3 reads CASSLERTGEQYF. The CDR3 DNA follows: TGTGCCAGCAGCTTGGAGCGGACGGGGGAGCAGTACTTC.

The chain has TRBV28 and TRBJ1-6; D perhaps matches TRBD1 (5 bases). The CDR3 is 16 residues long. Trimming took off 6 bases at V and 10 bases at J, with 22 bases between the two ends. Germline V gene lookup returns CDR1 MDHEN and CDR2 SYDVKM. The DNA of the CDR3 is TGTGCCAGCAGACCCGGAGAGGGCCAGGGCCGATCACCCCTCCACTTT. Translating it yields CASRPGEGQGRSPLHF.

This clonotype has at least ten counts. The chain carries TRBV4-1 and TRBJ1-5; D unresolved. The CDR3 has 15 amino acids. The germline V gene encodes CDR1 MGHRA and CDR2 YSYEKL. The V end lost 4 bases, the J end lost 7 bases, and 17 bases lay between the germline ends. The CDR3 region has the DNA TGCGCCAGCAGCCTCAAGACGGACCTCGTCCAGCCCCAGCATTTT. This codes for CASSLKTDLVQPQHF.

This clonotype was picked up a small number of times. The chain combines TRBV7-3 with TRBJ2-1; 10 bases align to TRBD2. Germline-derived CDR1 and CDR2 are SGHTA and FQGTGA. J was trimmed by 7 bases and V by 3 bases; bases with no gene match: 9. The CDR3 consists of 16 residues. The CDR3 spells CASSFFSTSGLNEQFF. In nucleotides, the CDR3 is TGTGCCAGCAGCTTCTTTTCGACTAGCGGGTTGAATGAGCAGTTCTTC.

This clonotype was observed a few times. This chain joins TRBV29-1 and TRBJ1-2; D is unresolved. This CDR3 spans 13 amino acids. Trimming stripped 3 bases from V and 3 bases from J, with 11 bases between. Germline assignment: CDR1 SQVTM and CDR2 ANQGSEA. CDR3 coding DNA: TGCAGCGTTGAGACCCCTTCGGACTATGGCTACACCTTC. Amino acid sequence: CSVETPSDYGYTF.

The table lists this clonotype with many counts. The V and J genes are TRBV29-1 and TRBJ2-2; 9 nucleotides align to TRBD1. CDR3 length: 14 amino acids. Germline CDR1 and CDR2: SQVTM and ANQGSEA. The V gene end was trimmed by 5 bases and the J gene end by 2 bases; junction bases not matched to a gene: 3. CDR3 DNA sequence: TGCAGCGTTCGACAGGGGGTAAACACCGGGGAGCTGTTTTTT. Its translation is CSVRQGVNTGELFF.